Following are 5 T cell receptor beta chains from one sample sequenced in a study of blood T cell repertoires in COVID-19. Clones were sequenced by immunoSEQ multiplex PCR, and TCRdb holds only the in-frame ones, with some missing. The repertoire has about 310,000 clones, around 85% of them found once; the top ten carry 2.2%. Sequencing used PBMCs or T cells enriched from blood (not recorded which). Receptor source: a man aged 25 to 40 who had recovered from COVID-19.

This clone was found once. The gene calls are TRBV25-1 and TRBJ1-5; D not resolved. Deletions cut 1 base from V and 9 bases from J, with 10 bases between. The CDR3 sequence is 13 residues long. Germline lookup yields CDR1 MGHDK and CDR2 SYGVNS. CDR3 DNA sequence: TGTGCCAGCAGTGAATCTGTGTTGGCGCCCCAGCATTTT. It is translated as CASSESVLAPQHF.

The CDR3 nucleotides read TGCGCCAGCAGCCAAGATCCACAGGGATCAGATACGCAGTATTTT. Residues: CASSQDPQGSDTQYF. The genes are TRBV4-3 and TRBJ2-3; D might be TRBD1 (6 bases). V lost 0 bases, J lost 4 bases, and 11 bases lay in between. The CDR3 totals 15 residues. The germline gives CDR1 LGHNA, CDR2 YSLEER.

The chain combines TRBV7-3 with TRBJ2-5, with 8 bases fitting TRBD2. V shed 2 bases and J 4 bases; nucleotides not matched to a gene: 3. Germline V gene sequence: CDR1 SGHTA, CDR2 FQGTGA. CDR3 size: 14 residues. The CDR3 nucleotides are TGTGCCAGCAGCTTACATAGCGGGGCAGAGACCCAGTACTTC. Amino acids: CASSLHSGAETQYF.

CDR3 in amino acids: CAWSWQANTEAFF. CDR3 DNA: TGTGCCTGGAGTTGGCAGGCTAACACTGAAGCTTTCTTT. The V gene is TRBV30, the J gene TRBJ1-1; D gene uncertain. Trimming removed 2 bases at V and 2 bases at J, with 9 bases between. Germline CDR1 GTSNPN, CDR2 SVGIG (reference sequence). This CDR3 has 13 residues.

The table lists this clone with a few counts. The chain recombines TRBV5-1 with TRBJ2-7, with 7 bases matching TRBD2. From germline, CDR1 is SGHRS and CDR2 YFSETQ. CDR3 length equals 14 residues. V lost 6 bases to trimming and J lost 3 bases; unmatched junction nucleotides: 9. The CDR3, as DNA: TGCGCCAGCATGAGAGGGGAGGGAGGCTACGAGCAGTACTTC. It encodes CASMRGEGGYEQYF.